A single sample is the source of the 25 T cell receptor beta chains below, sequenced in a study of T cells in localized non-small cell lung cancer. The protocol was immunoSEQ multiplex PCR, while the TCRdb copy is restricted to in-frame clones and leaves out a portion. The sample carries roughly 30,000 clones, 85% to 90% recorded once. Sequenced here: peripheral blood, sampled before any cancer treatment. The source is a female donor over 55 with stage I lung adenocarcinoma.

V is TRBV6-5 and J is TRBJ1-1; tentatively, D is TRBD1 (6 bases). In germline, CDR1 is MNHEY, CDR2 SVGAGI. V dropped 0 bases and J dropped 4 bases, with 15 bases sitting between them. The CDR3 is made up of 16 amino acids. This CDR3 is CASSYSRGGGGTEAFF. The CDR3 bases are TGTGCCAGCAGTTACTCGAGAGGGGGGGGCGGCACTGAAGCTTTCTTT.

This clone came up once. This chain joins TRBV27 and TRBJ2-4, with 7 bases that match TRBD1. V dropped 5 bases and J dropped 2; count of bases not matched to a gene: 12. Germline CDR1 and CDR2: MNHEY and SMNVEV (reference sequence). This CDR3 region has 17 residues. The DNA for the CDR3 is TGTGCCAGCAGTCTAGCAGGGGGAATGAGATCCAAAAACATTCAGTACTTC. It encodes CASSLAGGMRSKNIQYF.

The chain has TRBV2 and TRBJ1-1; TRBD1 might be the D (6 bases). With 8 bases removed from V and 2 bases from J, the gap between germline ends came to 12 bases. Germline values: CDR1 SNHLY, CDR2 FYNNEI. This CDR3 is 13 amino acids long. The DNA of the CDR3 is TGTGCCAGCGGAGGACAGATTAACACTGAAGCTTTCTTT. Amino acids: CASGGQINTEAFF. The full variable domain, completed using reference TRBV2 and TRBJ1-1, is EPEVTQTPSHQVTQMGQEVILRCVPISNHLYFYWYRQILGQKVEFLVSFYNNEISEKSEIFDDQFSVERPDGSNFTLKIRSTKLEDSAMYFCASGGQINTEAFFGQGTRLTVV.

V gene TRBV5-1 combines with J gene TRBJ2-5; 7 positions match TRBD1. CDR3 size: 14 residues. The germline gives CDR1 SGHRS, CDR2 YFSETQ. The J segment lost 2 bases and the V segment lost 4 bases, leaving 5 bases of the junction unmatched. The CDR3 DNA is TGCGCCAGCAGCCCTGACAGGGAGCAAGAGACCCAGTACTTC. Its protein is CASSPDREQETQYF.

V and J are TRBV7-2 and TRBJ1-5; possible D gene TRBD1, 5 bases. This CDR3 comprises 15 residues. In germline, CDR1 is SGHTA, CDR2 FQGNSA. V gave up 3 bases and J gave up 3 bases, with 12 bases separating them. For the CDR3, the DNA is TGTGCCAGCAGCTTTTGGGGGATGGTCAATCAGCCCCAGCATTTT. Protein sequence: CASSFWGMVNQPQHF.

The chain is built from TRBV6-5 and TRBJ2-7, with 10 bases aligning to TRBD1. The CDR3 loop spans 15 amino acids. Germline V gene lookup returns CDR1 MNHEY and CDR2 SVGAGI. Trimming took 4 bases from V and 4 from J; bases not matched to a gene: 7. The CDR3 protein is CASSFTGTGVYEQYF. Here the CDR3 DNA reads TGTGCCAGCAGTTTCACCGGGACAGGGGTGTACGAGCAGTACTTC.

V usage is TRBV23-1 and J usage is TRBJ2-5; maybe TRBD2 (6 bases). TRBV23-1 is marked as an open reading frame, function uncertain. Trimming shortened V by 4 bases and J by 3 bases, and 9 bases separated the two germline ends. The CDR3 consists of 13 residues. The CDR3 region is CASSPRTKETQYF. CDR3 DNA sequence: TGCGCCAGCAGTCCACGGACTAAAGAGACCCAGTACTTC.

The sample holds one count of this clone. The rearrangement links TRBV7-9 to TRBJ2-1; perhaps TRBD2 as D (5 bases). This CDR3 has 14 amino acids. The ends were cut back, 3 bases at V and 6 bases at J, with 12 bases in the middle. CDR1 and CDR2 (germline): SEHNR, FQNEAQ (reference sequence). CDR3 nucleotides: TGTGCCAGCAGCTTGACGGGCCGGGGCAATGAGCAGTTCTTC. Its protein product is CASSLTGRGNEQFF.

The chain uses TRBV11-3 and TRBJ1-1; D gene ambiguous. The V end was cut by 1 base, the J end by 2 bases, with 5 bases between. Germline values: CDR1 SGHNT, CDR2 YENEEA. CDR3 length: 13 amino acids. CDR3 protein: CASSLGGNTEAFF. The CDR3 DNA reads TGTGCCAGCAGCTTAGGGGGTAACACTGAAGCTTTCTTT.

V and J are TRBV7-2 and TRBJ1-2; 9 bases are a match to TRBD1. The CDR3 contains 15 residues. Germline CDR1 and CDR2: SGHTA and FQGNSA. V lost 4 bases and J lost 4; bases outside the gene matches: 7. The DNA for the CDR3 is TGTGCCAGCAGCTCCCACGGGACAGGGACCTATGGCTACACCTTC. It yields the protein CASSSHGTGTYGYTF.

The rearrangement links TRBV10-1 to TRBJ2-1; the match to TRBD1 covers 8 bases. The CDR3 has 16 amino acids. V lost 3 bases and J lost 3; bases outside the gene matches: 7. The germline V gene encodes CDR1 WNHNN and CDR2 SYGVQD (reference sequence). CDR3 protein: CASSEVGGQGYNEQFF. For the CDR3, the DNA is TGCGCCAGCAGTGAAGTCGGAGGACAGGGCTACAATGAGCAGTTCTTC.

The CDR3 region has the DNA TGTGCCAGCAGCCAAGTTCTTCGCGGACAGGCGCTCAGGAACGAGCAGTACTTC. Its protein product is CASSQVLRGQALRNEQYF. The chain recombines TRBV4-2 with TRBJ2-7, with TRBD1 matching 7 bases. The CDR3 runs 18 residues. J was trimmed by 5 bases and V by 1 base; bases with no gene match: 17. Germline CDR1 and CDR2: LGHNA and YNFKEQ.

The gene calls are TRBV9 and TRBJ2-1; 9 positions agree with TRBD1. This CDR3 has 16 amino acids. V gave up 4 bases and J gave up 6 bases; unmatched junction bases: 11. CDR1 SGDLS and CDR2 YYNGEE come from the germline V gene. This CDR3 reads CASSPPGQGFFNEQFF. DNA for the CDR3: TGTGCCAGCAGCCCTCCGGGACAGGGTTTTTTCAATGAGCAGTTCTTC.

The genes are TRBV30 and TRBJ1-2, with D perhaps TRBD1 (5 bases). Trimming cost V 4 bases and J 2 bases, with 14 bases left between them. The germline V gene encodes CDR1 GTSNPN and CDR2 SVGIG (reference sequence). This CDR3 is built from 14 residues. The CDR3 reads CAWTHYRLNYGYTF. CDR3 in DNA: TGTGCCTGGACCCATTACAGGCTAAACTATGGCTACACCTTC.

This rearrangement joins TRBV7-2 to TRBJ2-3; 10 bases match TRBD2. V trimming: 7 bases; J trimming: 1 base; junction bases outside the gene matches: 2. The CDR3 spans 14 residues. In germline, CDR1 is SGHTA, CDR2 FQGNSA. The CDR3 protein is CASILAGGTDTQYF. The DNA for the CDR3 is TGTGCCAGCATCCTAGCGGGAGGCACAGATACGCAGTATTTT.

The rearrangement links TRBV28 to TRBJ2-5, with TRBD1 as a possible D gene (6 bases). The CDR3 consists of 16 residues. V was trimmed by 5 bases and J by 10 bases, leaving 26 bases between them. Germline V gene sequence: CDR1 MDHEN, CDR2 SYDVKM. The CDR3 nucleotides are TGTGCCAGCAGTGCTTGGGCCTCATACAGGGAAGGGGACCAGTACTTC. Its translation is CASSAWASYREGDQYF. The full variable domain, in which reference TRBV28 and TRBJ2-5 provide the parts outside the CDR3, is DVKVTQSSRYLVKRTGEKVFLECVQDMDHENMFWYRQDPGLGLRLIYFSYDVKMKEKGDIPEGYSVSREKKERFSLILESASTNQTSMYLCASSAWASYREGDQYFGPGTRLLVL.

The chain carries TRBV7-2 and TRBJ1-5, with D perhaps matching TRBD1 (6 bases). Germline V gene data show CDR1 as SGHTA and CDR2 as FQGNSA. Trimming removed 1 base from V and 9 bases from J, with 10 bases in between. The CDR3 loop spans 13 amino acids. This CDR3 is CASSLGGGLPQHF. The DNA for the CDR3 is TGTGCCAGCAGCTTAGGAGGGGGATTGCCCCAGCATTTT.

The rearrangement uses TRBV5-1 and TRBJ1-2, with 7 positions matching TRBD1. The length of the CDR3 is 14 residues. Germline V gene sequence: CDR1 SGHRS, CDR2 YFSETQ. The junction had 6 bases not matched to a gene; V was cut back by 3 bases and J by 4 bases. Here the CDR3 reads CASSSGQAFYGYTF. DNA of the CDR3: TGCGCCAGCAGCTCCGGACAGGCGTTCTATGGCTACACCTTC.

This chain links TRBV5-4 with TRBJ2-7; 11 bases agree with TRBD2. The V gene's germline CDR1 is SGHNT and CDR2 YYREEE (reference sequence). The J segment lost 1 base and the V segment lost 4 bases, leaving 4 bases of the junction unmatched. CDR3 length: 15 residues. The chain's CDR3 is CASSQTSGTSYEQYF. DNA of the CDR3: TGTGCCAGCAGCCAGACTAGCGGGACATCCTACGAGCAGTACTTC. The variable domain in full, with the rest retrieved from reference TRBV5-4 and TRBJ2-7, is ETGVTQSPTHLIKTRGQQVTLRCSSQSGHNTVSWYQQALGQGPQFIFQYYREEENGRGNFPPRFSGLQFPNYSSELNVNALELDDSALYLCASSQTSGTSYEQYFGPGTRLTVT.

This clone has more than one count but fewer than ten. For the CDR3, the DNA is TGTGCCAGCAGTGGACAGGTTCCCCTCTACAATGAGCAGTTCTTC. The encoded protein is CASSGQVPLYNEQFF. This rearrangement joins TRBV25-1 to TRBJ2-1, with D tentatively TRBD1 (6 bases). Germline values: CDR1 MGHDK, CDR2 SYGVNS. This CDR3 is 15 amino acids long. Deletions cut 4 bases from V and 3 bases from J, with 13 bases between.

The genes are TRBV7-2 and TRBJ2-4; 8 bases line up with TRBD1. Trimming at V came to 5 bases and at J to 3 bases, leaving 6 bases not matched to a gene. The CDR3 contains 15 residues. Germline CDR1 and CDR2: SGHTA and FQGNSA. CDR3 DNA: TGTGCCAGCAGCGCGGGACAGGCCCACAAAAACATTCAGTACTTC. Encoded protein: CASSAGQAHKNIQYF.

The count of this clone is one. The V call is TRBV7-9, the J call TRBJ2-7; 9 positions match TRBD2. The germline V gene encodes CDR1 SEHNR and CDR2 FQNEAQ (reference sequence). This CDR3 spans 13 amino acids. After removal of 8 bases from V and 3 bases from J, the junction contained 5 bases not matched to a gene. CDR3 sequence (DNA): TGTGCCAGCGGGGGTAGCGGGAGCTACGAGCAGTACTTC. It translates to CASGGSGSYEQYF.

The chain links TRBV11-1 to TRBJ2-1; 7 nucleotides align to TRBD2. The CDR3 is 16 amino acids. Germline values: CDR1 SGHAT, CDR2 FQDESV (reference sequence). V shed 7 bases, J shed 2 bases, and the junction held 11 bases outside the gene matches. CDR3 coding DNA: TGTGCCAGCATGGTGGCTAGCGGACTAACCTACAATGAGCAGTTCTTC. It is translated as CASMVASGLTYNEQFF.

The CDR3 spells CASSLALQGEQFF. The CDR3 DNA follows: TGTGCCAGCAGCTTAGCGTTACAGGGAGAGCAGTTCTTC. The rearrangement uses TRBV7-8 and TRBJ2-1; D possibly corresponds to TRBD1 (6 bases). Per the germline V gene, CDR1 is SGHVS and CDR2 is FQNEAQ. The length of the CDR3 is 13 residues. The V and J ends lost 0 bases and 10 bases respectively, with 10 bases between them.

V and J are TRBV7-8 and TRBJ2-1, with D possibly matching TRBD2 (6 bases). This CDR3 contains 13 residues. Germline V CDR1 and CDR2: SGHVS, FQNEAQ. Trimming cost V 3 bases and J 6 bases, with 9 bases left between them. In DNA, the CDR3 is TGTGCCAGCAGCTTGGAAGCGGGCAATGAGCAGTTCTTC. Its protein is CASSLEAGNEQFF.